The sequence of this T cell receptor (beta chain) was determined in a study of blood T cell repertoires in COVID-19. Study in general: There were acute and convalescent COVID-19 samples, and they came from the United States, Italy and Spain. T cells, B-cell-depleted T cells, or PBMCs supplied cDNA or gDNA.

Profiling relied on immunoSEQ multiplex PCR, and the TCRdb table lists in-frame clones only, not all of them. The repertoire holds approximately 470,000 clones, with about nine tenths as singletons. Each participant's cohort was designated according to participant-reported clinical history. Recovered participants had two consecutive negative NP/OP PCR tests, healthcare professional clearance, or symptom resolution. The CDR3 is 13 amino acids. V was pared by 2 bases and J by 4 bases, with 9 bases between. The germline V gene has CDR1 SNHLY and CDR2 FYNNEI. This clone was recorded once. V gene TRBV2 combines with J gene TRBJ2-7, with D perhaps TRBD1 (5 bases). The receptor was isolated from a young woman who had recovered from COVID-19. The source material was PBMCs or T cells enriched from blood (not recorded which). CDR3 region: CASSEISGYEQYF. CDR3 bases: TGTGCCAGCAGTGAAATCTCAGGGTACGAGCAGTACTTC. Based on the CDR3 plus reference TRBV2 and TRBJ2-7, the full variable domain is EPEVTQTPSHQVTQMGQEVILRCVPISNHLYFYWYRQILGQKVEFLVSFYNNEISEKSEIFDDQFSVERPDGSNFTLKIRSTKLEDSAMYFCASSEISGYEQYFGPGTRLTVT.